The 25 T cell receptor beta chains given below trace back to one sample, sequenced in a study of blood T cell repertoires in COVID-19. The assay was immunoSEQ multiplex PCR, and TCRdb's table has in-frame clones only and misses some. Here the sample spans roughly 350,000 clones, approximately 91% being singletons. The sequencing input was peripheral blood. The receptors stem from a woman aged 70-85 years with COVID-19, enrolled during active disease.

V and J are TRBV7-9 and TRBJ1-2; a possible D gene is TRBD1 (6 bases). The V end lost 5 bases, the J end lost 0 bases, and 13 bases lay between the germline ends. The CDR3 contains 15 residues. Germline V gives CDR1 SEHNR, CDR2 FQNEAQ (reference sequence). CDR3 residues: CASSPRTAPNYGYTF. CDR3 nucleotide sequence: TGTGCCAGCAGCCCCAGGACAGCCCCTAACTATGGCTACACCTTC.

The genes are TRBV19 and TRBJ1-2, with 8 positions matching TRBD1. The CDR3 length is 15 residues. With 7 bases clipped from V and 7 bases from J, the junction kept 14 bases outside the gene matches. The germline V gene has CDR1 LNHDA and CDR2 SQIVND (reference sequence). The CDR3 DNA sequence: TGTGCCAGTAAGACGTCTACAGGGGGGAATTTTGGCTACACCTTC. Its translation: CASKTSTGGNFGYTF.

This clone was recorded only once. The genes are TRBV5-5 and TRBJ2-2, with D unclear. This CDR3 is 17 amino acids long. V was trimmed by 0 bases and J by 3 bases, leaving 15 bases between them. Per germline, CDR1 SGHKS and CDR2 YYEKEE (reference sequence). The CDR3 reads CASSLEMYQLYTGELFF. The CDR3 DNA sequence: TGTGCCAGCAGCTTGGAAATGTACCAGTTATACACCGGGGAGCTGTTTTTT.

The chain combines TRBV30 with TRBJ2-3, with 8 positions matching TRBD2. The CDR3 length is 13 residues. V was clipped by 3 bases and J by 5 bases; unmatched bases: 4. From germline, CDR1 is GTSNPN and CDR2 SVGIG (reference sequence). As DNA, the CDR3 is TGTGCCTGGAGCCGGGGGGGCGAAGATACGCAGTATTTT. Translating gives CAWSRGGEDTQYF.

The J gene is TRBJ1-1, the V gene TRBV28, with D unresolved. The germline gives CDR1 MDHEN, CDR2 SYDVKM. The CDR3 is made up of 12 amino acids. Trimming cost V 3 bases and J 9 bases, with 11 bases left between them. The DNA for the CDR3 is TGTGCCAGCAGTTTGGTGGCTTCAAAAGCTTTCTTT. This codes for CASSLVASKAFF.

The V call is TRBV10-1, the J call TRBJ2-3, with 10 positions matching TRBD1. With V trimmed by 8 bases and J by 2 bases, 10 bases remained unmatched. This CDR3 is built from 16 residues. In germline, CDR1 is WNHNN, CDR2 SYGVQD (reference sequence). The CDR3 sequence is CASGAGTGVNTDTQYF. The CDR3 bases are TGCGCCAGCGGGGCCGGGACAGGGGTTAACACAGATACGCAGTATTTT.

The chain is built from TRBV5-1 and TRBJ2-3; D possibly corresponds to TRBD2 (6 bases). V was trimmed by 2 bases and J by 4 bases, leaving 14 bases between them. Germline V CDR1 and CDR2: SGHRS, YFSETQ. CDR3 length: 15 amino acids. The CDR3 DNA reads TGCGCCAGCAGCTTATTTCGGGGGAACTCAGATACGCAGTATTTT. It specifies CASSLFRGNSDTQYF.

This chain connects TRBV3-1 (or the pseudogene TRBV3-2) to TRBJ1-2; TRBD1 agrees at 10 bases. The ends lost 1 base at V and 8 bases at J; junction bases unmatched: 7. There are 15 residues in the CDR3. Per the germline V gene, CDR1 is LGHDT and CDR2 is YNNKEL (reference sequence). Here the CDR3 reads CASSQVWDRGRGYTF. CDR3 DNA sequence: TGTGCCAGCAGCCAAGTCTGGGACAGGGGTAGGGGCTACACCTTC.

The chain uses TRBV18 and TRBJ1-3; the match to TRBD1 covers 12 bases. This CDR3 has 16 residues. The junction had 3 bases not matched to a gene; V was cut back by 2 bases and J by 4 bases. Germline V CDR1 and CDR2: KGHSH, LQKENI. The CDR3 spells CASSPGTGGDGNTIYF. DNA for the CDR3: TGTGCCAGCTCACCAGGGACAGGGGGCGACGGAAACACCATATATTTT.

V usage is TRBV19 and J usage is TRBJ1-1; D remains unclear. Germline-derived CDR1 and CDR2 are LNHDA and SQIVND (reference sequence). There are 14 residues in the CDR3. The V gene lost 6 bases and the J gene lost 0 bases, with 11 bases spanning the gap. Here the CDR3 DNA reads TGTGCCAGTAGGATCGGAGGAATGAACACTGAAGCTTTCTTT. Translation: CASRIGGMNTEAFF.

This chain connects TRBV7-9 to TRBJ1-3; D is uncertain. Trimming left V 1 base short and J 2 bases short, with 3 bases between. CDR3 length: 13 amino acids. The V gene's germline CDR1 is SEHNR and CDR2 FQNEAQ (reference sequence). The CDR3 nucleotides read TGTGCCAGCAGCTTAGATACTGGAAACACCATATATTTT. Translating gives CASSLDTGNTIYF.

The gene calls are TRBV11-2 and TRBJ1-6, with 7 bases fitting TRBD1. Trimming at V came to 4 bases and at J to 5 bases, leaving 5 bases not matched to a gene. The CDR3 extends over 15 amino acids. Germline V CDR1 and CDR2: SGHAT, FQNNGV. Written as DNA, the CDR3 is TGTGCCAGCAGCTACGAGGGGGCCCATAATTCACCCCTCCACTTT. Protein product: CASSYEGAHNSPLHF.

This clone appeared once. V gene TRBV30 combines with J gene TRBJ2-1; 11 nucleotides match TRBD2. CDR1 and CDR2 (germline): GTSNPN, SVGIG (reference sequence). The CDR3 runs to 15 residues. Trimming took 0 bases from V and 10 from J; bases not matched to a gene: 8. The CDR3 DNA reads TGTGCCTGGAGTGTCGGGACTAGCGGACGGCGAGAGCAGTTCTTC. The encoded protein is CAWSVGTSGRREQFF.

As for this clone: Different DNA sequences within this sample yield the same CDR3. The rearrangement uses TRBV5-1 and TRBJ1-3; 7 positions agree with TRBD1. The CDR3 totals 15 residues. Germline lookup yields CDR1 SGHRS and CDR2 YFSETQ. Losses at the gene ends were 4 bases for V and 0 bases for J; bases not matched to a gene: 4. Written as DNA, the CDR3 is TGCGCCAGCAGCCTGGGACAGTCCTCTGGAAACACCATATATTTT. Encoded protein: CASSLGQSSGNTIYF.

The chain links TRBV11-2 to TRBJ2-5; 8 bases match TRBD1. With 4 bases clipped from V and 5 bases from J, the junction kept 6 bases outside the gene matches. The CDR3 is 14 amino acids. CDR1 and CDR2 from the germline V gene are SGHAT and FQNNGV. CDR3 DNA sequence: TGTGCCAGCAGCTCACTGACAGGGGTGGAGACCCAGTACTTC. It codes for CASSSLTGVETQYF.

The chain recombines TRBV7-2 with TRBJ1-3; D is unresolved. The CDR3 has 15 amino acids. Deletions cut 2 bases from V and 0 bases from J, with 8 bases between. Germline V gene data show CDR1 as SGHTA and CDR2 as FQGNSA. This chain's CDR3 is CASSLSSSSGNTIYF. The CDR3, as DNA: TGTGCCAGCAGCTTATCGAGTTCCTCTGGAAACACCATATATTTT.

This chain connects TRBV10-3 to TRBJ2-7, with TRBD2 identical over 8 bases. Germline V gene lookup returns CDR1 ENHRY and CDR2 SYGVKD. V lost 9 bases and J lost 6; bases outside the gene matches: 10. The CDR3 runs to 13 residues. In DNA, the CDR3 is TGTGCCATTCGTAGCGGGGAGGGTAGCGAGCAGTACTTC. Translating gives CAIRSGEGSEQYF.

This clone was seen only once. The gene calls are TRBV6-5 and TRBJ1-1; D not certain. This CDR3 has 14 residues. V was trimmed by 9 bases and J by 1 base, leaving 15 bases between them. Germline CDR1 is MNHEY and CDR2 is SVGAGI. CDR3 amino acids: CARRYIHENTEAFF. The DNA of the CDR3 is TGTGCCAGGCGTTATATTCATGAGAACACTGAAGCTTTCTTT.

J is TRBJ2-4 and V is TRBV2; no reliable D call. This CDR3 is 14 amino acids long. Germline CDR1 SNHLY, CDR2 FYNNEI. V was trimmed by 0 bases and J by 3 bases, leaving 6 bases between them. This chain's CDR3 is CASSEASFKNIQYF. CDR3 in DNA: TGTGCCAGCAGTGAAGCCAGTTTCAAAAACATTCAGTACTTC.

The chain is built from TRBV4-3 and TRBJ1-2; D may be TRBD1 (5 bases). CDR1 is LGHNA, CDR2 YSLEER, per germline. The CDR3 has 13 amino acids. V shed 0 bases and J shed 8 bases, with 10 bases lying between them. Here the CDR3 DNA reads TGCGCCAGCAGCCAAGAGGTGGGGCGGGGCTACACCTTC. Protein: CASSQEVGRGYTF.

This clone was seen just once. This chain links TRBV28 with TRBJ1-2; 7 nucleotides agree with TRBD1. The CDR3 is 13 residues long. With V trimmed by 6 bases and J by 3 bases, 4 bases remained unmatched. Germline V lookup: CDR1 MDHEN, CDR2 SYDVKM. The DNA for the CDR3 is TGTGCCAGCAGCCCAGGGGGTTACTATGGCTACACCTTC. Amino acids: CASSPGGYYGYTF.

This chain uses TRBV30 with TRBJ1-1, with 8 bases matching TRBD1. Germline assignment: CDR1 GTSNPN and CDR2 SVGIG (reference sequence). Germline trimming cut 7 bases from V and 4 bases from J; bases unmatched to any gene: 5. This CDR3 has 12 amino acids. CDR3: CASQGAGTEAFF. The CDR3 nucleotides are TGTGCCTCCCAGGGGGCGGGCACTGAAGCTTTCTTT.

Note on this clone: Different DNA sequences within this sample yield the same CDR3. This rearrangement joins TRBV4-2 to TRBJ2-3; 8 nucleotides agree with TRBD2. Germline CDR1 is LGHNA and CDR2 is YNFKEQ. V trimming: 4 bases; J trimming: 1 base; junction bases outside the gene matches: 4. This CDR3 contains 15 residues. CDR3 in amino acids: CASSLGGGGTDTQYF. DNA of the CDR3: TGTGCCAGCAGCCTCGGGGGGGGTGGCACAGATACGCAGTATTTT.

The chain has TRBV7-9 and TRBJ1-2; maybe TRBD1 (6 bases). CDR1 and CDR2 (germline): SEHNR, FQNEAQ (reference sequence). This CDR3 is built from 13 residues. Trimming cost V 6 bases and J 4 bases, with 12 bases left between them. DNA for the CDR3: TGTGCCAGCAGGGGGACACCGACCTATGGCTACACCTTC. It specifies CASRGTPTYGYTF.

V gene TRBV2 combines with J gene TRBJ1-2; possible D gene TRBD1, 6 bases. This CDR3 has 12 residues. V dropped 8 bases and J dropped 2 bases, with 9 bases sitting between them. Germline V gene lookup returns CDR1 SNHLY and CDR2 FYNNEI. The CDR3 loop reads CASQDRNYGYTF. CDR3 DNA: TGTGCCAGCCAGGACAGAAACTATGGCTACACCTTC.